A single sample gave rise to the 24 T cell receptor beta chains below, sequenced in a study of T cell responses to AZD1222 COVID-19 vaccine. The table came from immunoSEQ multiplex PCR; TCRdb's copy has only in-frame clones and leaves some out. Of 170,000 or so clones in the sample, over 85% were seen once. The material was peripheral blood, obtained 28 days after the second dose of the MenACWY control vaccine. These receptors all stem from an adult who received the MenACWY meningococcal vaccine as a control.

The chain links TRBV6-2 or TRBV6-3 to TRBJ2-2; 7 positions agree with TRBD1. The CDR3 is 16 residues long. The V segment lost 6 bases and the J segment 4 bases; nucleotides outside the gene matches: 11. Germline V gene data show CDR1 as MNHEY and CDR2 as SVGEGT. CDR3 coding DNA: TGTGCCAGCAGCCTCGACAGGGTAGGGACCACCGGGGAGCTGTTTTTT. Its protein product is CASSLDRVGTTGELFF.

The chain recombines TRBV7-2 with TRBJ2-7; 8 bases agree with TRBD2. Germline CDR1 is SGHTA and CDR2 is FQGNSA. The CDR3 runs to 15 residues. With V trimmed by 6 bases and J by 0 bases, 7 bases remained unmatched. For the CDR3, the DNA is TGTGCCAGCAGGGGGCAGCGGGGGCTCTCCTACGAGCAGTACTTC. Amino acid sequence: CASRGQRGLSYEQYF.

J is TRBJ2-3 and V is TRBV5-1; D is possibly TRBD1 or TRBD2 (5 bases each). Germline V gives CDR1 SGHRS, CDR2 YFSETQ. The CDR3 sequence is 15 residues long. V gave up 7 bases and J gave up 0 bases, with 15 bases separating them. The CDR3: CASALQGRSTDTQYF. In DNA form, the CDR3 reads TGCGCCAGCGCCCTCCAGGGACGGAGCACAGATACGCAGTATTTT.

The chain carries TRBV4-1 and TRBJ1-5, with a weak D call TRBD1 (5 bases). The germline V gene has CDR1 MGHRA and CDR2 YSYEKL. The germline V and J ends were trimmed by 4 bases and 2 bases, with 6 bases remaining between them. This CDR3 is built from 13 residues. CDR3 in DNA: TGCGCCAGCAGCCGAGGGGGCAATCAGCCCCAGCATTTT. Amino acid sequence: CASSRGGNQPQHF.

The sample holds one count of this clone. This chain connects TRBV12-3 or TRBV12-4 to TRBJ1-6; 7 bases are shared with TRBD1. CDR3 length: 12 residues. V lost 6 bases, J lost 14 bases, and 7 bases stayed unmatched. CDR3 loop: CASSQTGPALHF. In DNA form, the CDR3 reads TGTGCCAGCAGCCAGACAGGGCCCGCCCTCCACTTT.

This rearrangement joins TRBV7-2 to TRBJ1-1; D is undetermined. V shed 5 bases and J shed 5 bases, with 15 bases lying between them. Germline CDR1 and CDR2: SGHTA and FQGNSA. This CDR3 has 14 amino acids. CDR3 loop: CASSVPGGRTEAFF. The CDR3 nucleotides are TGTGCCAGCAGCGTACCGGGCGGGAGGACTGAAGCTTTCTTT. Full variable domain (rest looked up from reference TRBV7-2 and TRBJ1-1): GAGVSQSPSNKVTEKGKDVELRCDPISGHTALYWYRQSLGQGLEFLIYFQGNSAPDKSGLPSDRFSAERTGGSVSTLTIQRTQQEDSAVYLCASSVPGGRTEAFFGQGTRLTVV.

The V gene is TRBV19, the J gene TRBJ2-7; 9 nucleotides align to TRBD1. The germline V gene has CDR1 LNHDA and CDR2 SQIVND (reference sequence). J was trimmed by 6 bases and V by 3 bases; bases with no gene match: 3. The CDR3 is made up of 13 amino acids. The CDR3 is CASSMGQGSEQYF. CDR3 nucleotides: TGTGCCAGTAGTATGGGACAGGGATCCGAGCAGTACTTC.

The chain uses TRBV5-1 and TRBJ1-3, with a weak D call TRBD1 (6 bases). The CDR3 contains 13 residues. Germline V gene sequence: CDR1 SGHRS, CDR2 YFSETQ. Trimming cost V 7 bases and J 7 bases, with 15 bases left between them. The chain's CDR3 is CASRPGGLNTIYF. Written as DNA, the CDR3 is TGCGCCAGCCGCCCCGGGGGGCTGAACACCATATATTTT.

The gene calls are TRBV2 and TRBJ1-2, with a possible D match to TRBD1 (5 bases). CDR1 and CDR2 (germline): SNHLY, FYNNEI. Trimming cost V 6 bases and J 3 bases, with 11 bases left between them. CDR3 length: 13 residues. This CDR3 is CASRGEGDYGYTF. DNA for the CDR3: TGTGCCAGCAGGGGGGAGGGCGACTATGGCTACACCTTC. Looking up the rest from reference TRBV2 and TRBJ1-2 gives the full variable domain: EPEVTQTPSHQVTQMGQEVILRCVPISNHLYFYWYRQILGQKVEFLVSFYNNEISEKSEIFDDQFSVERPDGSNFTLKIRSTKLEDSAMYFCASRGEGDYGYTFGSGTRLTVV.

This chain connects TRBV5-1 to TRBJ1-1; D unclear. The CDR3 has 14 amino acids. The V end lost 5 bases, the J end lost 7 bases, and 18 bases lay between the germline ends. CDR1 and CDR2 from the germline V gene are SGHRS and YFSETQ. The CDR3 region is CASSQGGVQREAFF. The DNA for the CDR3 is TGCGCCAGCAGTCAAGGCGGGGTTCAGCGTGAAGCTTTCTTT.

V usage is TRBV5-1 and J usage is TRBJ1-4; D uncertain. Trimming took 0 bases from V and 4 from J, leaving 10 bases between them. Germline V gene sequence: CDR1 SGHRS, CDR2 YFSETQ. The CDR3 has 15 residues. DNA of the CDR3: TGCGCCAGCAGCTTGGCCGGCAGTATTAATGAAAAACTGTTTTTT. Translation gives CASSLAGSINEKLFF.

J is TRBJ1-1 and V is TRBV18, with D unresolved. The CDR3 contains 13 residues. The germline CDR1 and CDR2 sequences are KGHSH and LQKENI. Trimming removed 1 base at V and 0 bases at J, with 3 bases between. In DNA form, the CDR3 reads TGTGCCAGCTCACCACTGGTGAACACTGAAGCTTTCTTT. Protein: CASSPLVNTEAFF.

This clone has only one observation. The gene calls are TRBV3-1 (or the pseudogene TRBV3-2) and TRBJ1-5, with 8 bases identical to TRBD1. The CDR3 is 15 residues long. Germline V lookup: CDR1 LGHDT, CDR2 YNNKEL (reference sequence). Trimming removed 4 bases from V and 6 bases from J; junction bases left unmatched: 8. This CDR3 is CASSLGQGGIQPQHF. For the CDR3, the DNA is TGTGCCAGCAGCCTAGGACAGGGTGGAATTCAGCCCCAGCATTTT.

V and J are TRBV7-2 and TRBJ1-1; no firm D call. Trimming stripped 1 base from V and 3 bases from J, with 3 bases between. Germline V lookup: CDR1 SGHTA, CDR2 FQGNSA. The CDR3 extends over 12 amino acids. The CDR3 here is CASSLGYTEAFF. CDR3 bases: TGTGCCAGCAGCTTAGGATACACTGAAGCTTTCTTT. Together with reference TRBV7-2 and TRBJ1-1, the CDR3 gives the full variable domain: GAGVSQSPSNKVTEKGKDVELRCDPISGHTALYWYRQSLGQGLEFLIYFQGNSAPDKSGLPSDRFSAERTGGSVSTLTIQRTQQEDSAVYLCASSLGYTEAFFGQGTRLTVV.

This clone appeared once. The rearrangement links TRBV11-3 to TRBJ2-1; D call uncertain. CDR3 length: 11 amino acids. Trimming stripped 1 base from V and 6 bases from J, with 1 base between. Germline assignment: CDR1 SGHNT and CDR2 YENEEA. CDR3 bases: TGTGCCAGCAGCTTAGGCAATGAGCAGTTCTTC. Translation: CASSLGNEQFF.

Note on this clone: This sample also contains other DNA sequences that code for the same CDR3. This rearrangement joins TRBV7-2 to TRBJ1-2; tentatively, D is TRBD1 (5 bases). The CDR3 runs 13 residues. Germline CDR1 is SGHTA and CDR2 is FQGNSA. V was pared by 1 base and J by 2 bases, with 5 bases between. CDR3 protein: CASSLGQNYGYTF. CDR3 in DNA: TGTGCCAGCAGCTTAGGACAGAACTATGGCTACACCTTC.

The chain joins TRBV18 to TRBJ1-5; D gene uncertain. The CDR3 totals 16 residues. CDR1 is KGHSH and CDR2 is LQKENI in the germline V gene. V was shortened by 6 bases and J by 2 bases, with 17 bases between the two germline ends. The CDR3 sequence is CASSPTQARGNQPQHF. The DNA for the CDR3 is TGTGCCAGCTCCCCGACCCAGGCGCGGGGCAATCAGCCCCAGCATTTT. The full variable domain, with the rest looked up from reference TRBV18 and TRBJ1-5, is NAGVMQNPRHLVRRRGQEARLRCSPMKGHSHVYWYRQLPEEGLKFMVYLQKENIIDESGMPKERFSAEFPKEGPSILRIQQVVRGDSAAYFCASSPTQARGNQPQHFGDGTRLSIL.

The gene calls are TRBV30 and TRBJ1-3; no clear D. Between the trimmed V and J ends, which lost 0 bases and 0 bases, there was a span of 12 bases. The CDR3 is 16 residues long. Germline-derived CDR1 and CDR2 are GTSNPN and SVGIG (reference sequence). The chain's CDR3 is CAWSVTTGISGNTIYF. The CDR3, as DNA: TGTGCCTGGAGTGTAACGACCGGGATCTCTGGAAACACCATATATTTT.

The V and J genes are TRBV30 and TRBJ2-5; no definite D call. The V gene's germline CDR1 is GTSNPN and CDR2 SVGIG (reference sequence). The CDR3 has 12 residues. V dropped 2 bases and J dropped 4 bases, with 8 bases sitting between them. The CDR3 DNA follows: TGTGCCTGGAGTAGCCAGCGAGAGACCCAGTACTTC. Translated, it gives CAWSSQRETQYF.

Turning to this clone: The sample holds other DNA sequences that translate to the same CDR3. DNA of the CDR3: TGTGCCAGCAGCTTAGGGGGTAACTATGGCTACACCTTC. It specifies CASSLGGNYGYTF. The V gene is TRBV7-2, the J gene TRBJ1-2; D gene ambiguous. This CDR3 is 13 amino acids long. The germline V and J ends were trimmed by 1 base and 1 base, with 4 bases remaining between them. The germline gives CDR1 SGHTA, CDR2 FQGNSA.

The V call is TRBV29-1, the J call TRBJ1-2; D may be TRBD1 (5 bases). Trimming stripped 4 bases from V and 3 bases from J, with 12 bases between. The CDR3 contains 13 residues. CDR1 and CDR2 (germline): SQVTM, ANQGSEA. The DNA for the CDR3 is TGCAGCGTTGCTAGCAGGGTCGACTATGGCTACACCTTC. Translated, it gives CSVASRVDYGYTF.

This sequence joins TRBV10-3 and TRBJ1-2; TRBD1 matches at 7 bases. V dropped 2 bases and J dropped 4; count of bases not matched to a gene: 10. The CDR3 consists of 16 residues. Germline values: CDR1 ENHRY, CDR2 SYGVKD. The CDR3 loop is CAISEPGGADFYGYTF. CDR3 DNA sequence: TGTGCCATCAGTGAGCCAGGGGGGGCAGACTTCTATGGCTACACCTTC.

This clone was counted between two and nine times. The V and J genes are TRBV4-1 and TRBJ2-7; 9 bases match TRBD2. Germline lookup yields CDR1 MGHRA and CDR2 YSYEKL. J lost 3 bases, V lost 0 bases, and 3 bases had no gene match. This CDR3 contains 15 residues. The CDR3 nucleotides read TGCGCCAGCAGCCAAGAAGCGGGGGGTATCTACGAGCAGTACTTC. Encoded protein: CASSQEAGGIYEQYF.

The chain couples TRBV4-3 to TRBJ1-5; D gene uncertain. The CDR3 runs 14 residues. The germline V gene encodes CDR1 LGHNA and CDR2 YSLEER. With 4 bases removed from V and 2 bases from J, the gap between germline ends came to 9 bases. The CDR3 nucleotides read TGCGCCAGCAGCCCAACCGTGGGCAATCAGCCCCAGCATTTT. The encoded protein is CASSPTVGNQPQHF.